This record covers a single T cell receptor beta chain. Its antigen is undetermined. V shed 5 bases and J 4 bases; nucleotides not matched to a gene: 8. Germline V gene sequence: CDR1 LNHDA, CDR2 SQIVND (reference sequence). There are 15 residues in the CDR3. The record originates from a study of cytomegalovirus exposure and HLA in healthy donors. Study-level background: The roughly 670 first-cohort repertoires shared a platform with the approximately 110 validation repertoires, as reported in a later analysis.

Method: immunoSEQ multiplex PCR; TCRdb's copy keeps in-frame clones and lacks some. The table lists 150,000 to 200,000 clones, around 88% of them singletons. Study outcomes and limitations: Researchers reported that three CMV-associated chains were confirmed in vitro as CMV antigen-specific. Researchers counted approximately 160 TCR beta chains as cytomegalovirus-associated.

V and J are TRBV19 and TRBJ1-2, with 9 bases matching TRBD1. This TCR was sampled from a woman aged 18-29 years in good health and CMV-seronegative. Sequenced input: PBMCs. As DNA, the CDR3 is TGTGCCAGTAGTCCTCGGGACAGGGCCGTCTATGGCTACACCTTC. It yields the protein CASSPRDRAVYGYTF.